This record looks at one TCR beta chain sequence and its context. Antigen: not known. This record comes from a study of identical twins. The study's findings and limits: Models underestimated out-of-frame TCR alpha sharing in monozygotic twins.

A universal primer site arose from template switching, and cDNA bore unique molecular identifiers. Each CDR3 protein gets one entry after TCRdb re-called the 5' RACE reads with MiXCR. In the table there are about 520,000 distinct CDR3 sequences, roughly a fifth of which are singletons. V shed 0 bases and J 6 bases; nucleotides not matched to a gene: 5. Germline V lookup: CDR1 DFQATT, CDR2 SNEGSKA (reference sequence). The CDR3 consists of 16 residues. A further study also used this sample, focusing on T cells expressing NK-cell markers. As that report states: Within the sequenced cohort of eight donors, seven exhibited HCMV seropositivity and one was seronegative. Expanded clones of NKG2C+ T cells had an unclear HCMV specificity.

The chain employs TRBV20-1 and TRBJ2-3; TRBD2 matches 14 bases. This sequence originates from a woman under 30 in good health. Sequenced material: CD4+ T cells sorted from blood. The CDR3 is CSARDRLAGGRDTQYF. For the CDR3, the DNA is TGCAGTGCTAGAGATCGACTAGCGGGGGGGCGGGATACGCAGTATTTT.